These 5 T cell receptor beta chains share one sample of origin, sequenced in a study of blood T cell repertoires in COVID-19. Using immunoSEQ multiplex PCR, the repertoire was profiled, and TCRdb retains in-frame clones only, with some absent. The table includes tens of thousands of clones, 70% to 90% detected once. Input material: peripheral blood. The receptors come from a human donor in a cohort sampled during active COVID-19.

The CDR3 here is CASSLRMYGYTF. CDR3 DNA sequence: TGTGCCAGCAGTTTGAGGATGTATGGCTACACCTTC. The V call is TRBV28, the J call TRBJ1-2; D ambiguous. This CDR3 spans 12 amino acids. The V end lost 3 bases, the J end lost 5 bases, and 7 bases lay between the germline ends. Germline CDR1 reads MDHEN; CDR2 reads SYDVKM.

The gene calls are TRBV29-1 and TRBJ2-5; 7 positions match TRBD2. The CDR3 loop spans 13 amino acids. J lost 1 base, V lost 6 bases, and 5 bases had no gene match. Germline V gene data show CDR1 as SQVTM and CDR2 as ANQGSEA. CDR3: CSVATSPQETQYF. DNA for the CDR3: TGCAGCGTCGCGACTAGCCCCCAAGAGACCCAGTACTTC.

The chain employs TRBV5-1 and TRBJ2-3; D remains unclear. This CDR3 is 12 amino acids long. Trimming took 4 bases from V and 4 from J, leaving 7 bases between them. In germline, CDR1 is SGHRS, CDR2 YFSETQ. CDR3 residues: CASSPVSDTQYF. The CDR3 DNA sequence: TGCGCCAGCAGCCCCGTCTCAGATACGCAGTATTTT. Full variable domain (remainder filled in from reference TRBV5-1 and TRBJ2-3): KAGVTQTPRYLIKTRGQQVTLSCSPISGHRSVSWYQQTPGQGLQFLFEYFSETQRNKGNFPGRFSGRQFSNSRSEMNVSTLELGDSALYLCASSPVSDTQYFGPGTRLTVL.

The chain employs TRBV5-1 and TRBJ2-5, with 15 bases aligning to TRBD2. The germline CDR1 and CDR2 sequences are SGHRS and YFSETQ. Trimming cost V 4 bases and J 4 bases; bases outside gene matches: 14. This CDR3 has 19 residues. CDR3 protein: CASSPAGTSGRFYGETQYF. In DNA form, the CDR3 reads TGCGCCAGCAGCCCAGCTGGGACTAGCGGGAGGTTTTATGGAGAGACCCAGTACTTC.

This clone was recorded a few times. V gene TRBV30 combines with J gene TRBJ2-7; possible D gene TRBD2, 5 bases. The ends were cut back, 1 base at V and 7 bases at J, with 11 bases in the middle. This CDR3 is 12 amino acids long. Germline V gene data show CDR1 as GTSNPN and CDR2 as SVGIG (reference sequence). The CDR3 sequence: CAWSGRRGEQYF. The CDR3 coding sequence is TGTGCCTGGAGTGGGAGGAGAGGGGAGCAGTACTTC. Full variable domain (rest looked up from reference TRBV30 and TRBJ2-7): SQTIHQWPATLVQPVGSPLSLECTVEGTSNPNLYWYRQAAGRGLQLLFYSVGIGQISSEVPQNLSASRPQDRQFILSSKKLLLSDSGFYLCAWSGRRGEQYFGPGTRLTVT.